The T cell receptor (beta chain) described here comes from a study of cytomegalovirus exposure and HLA in healthy donors. PCR primers comprised 60 Vbeta and 13 Jbeta primers. Profiled with immunoSEQ multiplex PCR; TCRdb holds only in-frame clones, not every one. The table lists over 80,000 clones, 55% to 80% of them singletons. The V gene's germline CDR1 is KGHSH and CDR2 LQKENI. The J segment lost 7 bases and the V segment lost 4 bases, leaving 4 bases of the junction unmatched. The CDR3 totals 15 residues. Sequencing input: PBMCs. V is TRBV18 and J is TRBJ2-2; 12 nucleotides agree with TRBD2. The clonotype originates from a man aged 40-49 years in good health and CMV-seronegative. Written as DNA, the CDR3 is TGTGCCAGCTCACGAGGACTAGCGGGACTCGGGGAGCTGTTTTTT. This encodes CASSRGLAGLGELFF.